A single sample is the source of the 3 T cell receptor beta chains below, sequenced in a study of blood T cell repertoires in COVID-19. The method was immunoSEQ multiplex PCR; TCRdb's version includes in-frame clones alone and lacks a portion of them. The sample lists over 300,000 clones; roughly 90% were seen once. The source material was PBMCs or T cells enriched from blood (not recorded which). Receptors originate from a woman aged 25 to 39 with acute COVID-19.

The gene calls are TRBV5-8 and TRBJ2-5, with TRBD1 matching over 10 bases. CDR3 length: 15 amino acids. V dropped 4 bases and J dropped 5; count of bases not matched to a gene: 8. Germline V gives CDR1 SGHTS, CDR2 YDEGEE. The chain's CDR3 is CASSVGTGAVETQYF. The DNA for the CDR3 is TGTGCCAGCAGCGTAGGGACAGGGGCCGTGGAGACCCAGTACTTC.

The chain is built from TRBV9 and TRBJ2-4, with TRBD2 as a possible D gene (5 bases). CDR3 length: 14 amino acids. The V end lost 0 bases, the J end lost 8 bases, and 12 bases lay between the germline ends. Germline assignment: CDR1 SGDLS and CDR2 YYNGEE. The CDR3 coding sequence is TGTGCCAGCAGCGTAGGGGGAGACCAGGACATTCAGTACTTC. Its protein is CASSVGGDQDIQYF.

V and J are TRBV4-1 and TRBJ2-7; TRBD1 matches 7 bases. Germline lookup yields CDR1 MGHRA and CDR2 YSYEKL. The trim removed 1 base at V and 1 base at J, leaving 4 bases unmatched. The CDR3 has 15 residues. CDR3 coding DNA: TGCGCCAGCAGCCAAGCCGGGACAGTTTCCTACGAGCAGTACTTC. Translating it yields CASSQAGTVSYEQYF.